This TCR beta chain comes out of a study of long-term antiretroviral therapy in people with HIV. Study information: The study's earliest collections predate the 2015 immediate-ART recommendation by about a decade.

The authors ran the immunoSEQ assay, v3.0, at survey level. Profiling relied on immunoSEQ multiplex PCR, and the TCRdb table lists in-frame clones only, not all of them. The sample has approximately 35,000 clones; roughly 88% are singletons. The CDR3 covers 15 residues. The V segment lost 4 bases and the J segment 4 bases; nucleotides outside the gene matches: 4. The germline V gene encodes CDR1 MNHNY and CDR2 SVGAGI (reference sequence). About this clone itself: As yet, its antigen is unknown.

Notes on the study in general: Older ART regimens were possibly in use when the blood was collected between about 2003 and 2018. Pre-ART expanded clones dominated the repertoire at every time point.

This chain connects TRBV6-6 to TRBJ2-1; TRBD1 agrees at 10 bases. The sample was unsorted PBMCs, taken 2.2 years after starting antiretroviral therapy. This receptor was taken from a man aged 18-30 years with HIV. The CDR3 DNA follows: TGTGCCAGCAGTTCGGGGGACAGGGGTTACAATGAGCAGTTCTTC. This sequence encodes CASSSGDRGYNEQFF.